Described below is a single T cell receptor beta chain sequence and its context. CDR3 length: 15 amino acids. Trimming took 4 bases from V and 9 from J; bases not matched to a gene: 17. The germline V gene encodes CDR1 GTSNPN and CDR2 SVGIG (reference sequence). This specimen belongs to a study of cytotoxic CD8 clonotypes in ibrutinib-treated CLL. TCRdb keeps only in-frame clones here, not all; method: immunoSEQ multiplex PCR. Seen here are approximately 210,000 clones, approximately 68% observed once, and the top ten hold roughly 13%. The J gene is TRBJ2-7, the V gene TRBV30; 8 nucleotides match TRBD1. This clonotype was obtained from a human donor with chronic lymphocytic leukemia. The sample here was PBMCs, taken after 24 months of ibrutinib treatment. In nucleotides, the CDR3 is TGTGCCTGGATTCGGACAGGGCTGGCCAAAAACGGGCAGTACTTC. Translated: CAWIRTGLAKNGQYF.